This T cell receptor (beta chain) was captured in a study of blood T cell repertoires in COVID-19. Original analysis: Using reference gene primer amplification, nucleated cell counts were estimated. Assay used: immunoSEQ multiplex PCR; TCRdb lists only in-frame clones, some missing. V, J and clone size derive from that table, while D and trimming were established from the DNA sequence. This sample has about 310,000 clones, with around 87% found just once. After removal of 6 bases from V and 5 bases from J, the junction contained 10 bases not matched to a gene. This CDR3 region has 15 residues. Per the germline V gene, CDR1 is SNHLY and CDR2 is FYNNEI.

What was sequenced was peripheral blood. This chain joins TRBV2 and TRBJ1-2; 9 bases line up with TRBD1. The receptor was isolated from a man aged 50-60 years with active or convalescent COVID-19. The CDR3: CASRDTGTGIYGYTF. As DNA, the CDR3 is TGTGCCAGCAGAGATACCGGGACAGGGATTTATGGCTACACCTTC.